The 10 T cell receptor beta chains below come from one sample, sequenced in a study of T cells in Graves' hyperthyroidism and ophthalmopathy. RNA transcripts provided the source from which TCR beta CDR3 regions were amplified. TCR CDR3 regions were first amplified by RT-PCR with HTBI primers. TCRdb used MiXCR to reprocess the multiplex PCR reads, holding one entry per CDR3 protein. The repertoire consists of approximately 430,000 distinct CDR3 sequences, with less than 20% occurring once and the leading ten covering 7.7%. Sequencing used blood. The receptors stem from a young woman with Graves' hyperthyroidism.

This clonotype appeared many times. The CDR3 protein is CASSFRAGGLNTQYF. In nucleotides, the CDR3 is TGTGCCAGCAGTTTCAGGGCGGGGGGGCTAAATACGCAGTATTTT. V and J are TRBV27 and TRBJ2-3, with 9 bases lining up with TRBD2. This CDR3 region has 15 residues. Losses at the gene ends were 3 bases for V and 7 bases for J; bases not matched to a gene: 8. Germline CDR1 and CDR2: MNHEY and SMNVEV (reference sequence).

This clonotype has a count of ten or more. The chain recombines TRBV2 with TRBJ2-3, with D maybe TRBD1 (5 bases). CDR3 size: 14 residues. Germline CDR1 reads SNHLY; CDR2 reads FYNNEI. V was pared by 6 bases and J by 5 bases, with 15 bases between. The CDR3 region has the DNA TGTGCCAGCAGGACCGGTGGGGCAGTAGATACGCAGTATTTT. As protein: CASRTGGAVDTQYF.

This clonotype was picked up many times. The rearrangement uses TRBV6-2 or TRBV6-3 and TRBJ2-2; possibly TRBD1 for D (6 bases). There are 17 residues in the CDR3. Germline V lookup: CDR1 MNHEY, CDR2 SVGEGT. V was shortened by 8 bases and J by 6 bases, with 25 bases between the two germline ends. In DNA, the CDR3 is TGTGCCAGCGCAATCCGCACCGGGACACCCAGGGCCGGGGAGCTGTTTTTT. Amino acid sequence: CASAIRTGTPRAGELFF.

This clonotype was recorded many times. This chain joins TRBV11-2 and TRBJ2-3; D is unclear. Germline-derived CDR1 and CDR2 are SGHAT and FQNNGV. V gave up 5 bases and J gave up 1 base, with 16 bases separating them. CDR3 length: 16 amino acids. The CDR3 loop reads CASSPRRSLGTDTQYF. For the CDR3, the DNA is TGTGCCAGCAGCCCTCGACGGAGCTTAGGCACAGATACGCAGTATTTT.

Only a few counts were recorded for this clonotype. The chain recombines TRBV4-1 with TRBJ2-1, with TRBD1 identical over 8 bases. V shed 2 bases, J shed 0 bases, and the junction held 0 bases outside the gene matches. CDR1 MGHRA and CDR2 YSYEKL come from the germline V gene. This CDR3 is built from 15 residues. The CDR3 coding sequence is TGCGCCAGCAGCCAACAGGGGGCCTCCTACAATGAGCAGTTCTTC. Protein: CASSQQGASYNEQFF.

This clonotype was detected ten times or more. V and J are TRBV2 and TRBJ2-1; 9 nucleotides agree with TRBD2. This CDR3 region has 15 residues. V shed 6 bases, J shed 4 bases, and the junction held 7 bases outside the gene matches. CDR1 SNHLY and CDR2 FYNNEI come from the germline V gene. The CDR3 DNA follows: TGTGCCAGCAGCGTAGCGGGGGCCTCATACAATGAGCAGTTCTTC. Translation gives CASSVAGASYNEQFF.

This clonotype was recorded many times. The genes are TRBV12-3 or TRBV12-4 and TRBJ1-2, with TRBD1 matching over 7 bases. This CDR3 spans 15 amino acids. After removal of 0 bases from V and 4 bases from J, the junction contained 5 bases not matched to a gene. CDR3 nucleotides: TGTGCCAGCAGTTTAGCGGGTACAGGGGTCTATGGCTACACCTTC. Encoded protein: CASSLAGTGVYGYTF.

This clonotype was found many times. The chain joins TRBV29-1 to TRBJ1-2; D gene ambiguous. Germline V gene lookup returns CDR1 SQVTM and CDR2 ANQGSEA. V lost 7 bases and J 2 bases, leaving 8 bases between the germline ends. The CDR3 runs to 11 residues. Written as DNA, the CDR3 is TGCAGCGCCGACGGGAACTATGGCTACACCTTC. Its translation is CSADGNYGYTF.

The chain carries TRBV5-6 and TRBJ1-1; TRBD1 agrees at 7 bases. CDR1 and CDR2 from the germline V gene are SGHDT and YYEEEE. The CDR3 contains 15 residues. Trimming removed 5 bases from V and 2 bases from J; junction bases left unmatched: 9. The CDR3: CASRLATGSNTEAFF. In nucleotides, the CDR3 is TGTGCCAGCAGACTGGCGACAGGGTCCAACACTGAAGCTTTCTTT.

This clonotype occurred many times. V gene TRBV9 combines with J gene TRBJ2-1; TRBD2 aligns across 9 bases. The CDR3 is made up of 16 amino acids. Germline CDR1 SGDLS, CDR2 YYNGEE. The trim removed 2 bases at V and 4 bases at J, leaving 7 bases unmatched. CDR3 residues: CASSVQGGLAYNEQFF. CDR3 nucleotides: TGTGCCAGCAGCGTCCAAGGGGGACTAGCATACAATGAGCAGTTCTTC.